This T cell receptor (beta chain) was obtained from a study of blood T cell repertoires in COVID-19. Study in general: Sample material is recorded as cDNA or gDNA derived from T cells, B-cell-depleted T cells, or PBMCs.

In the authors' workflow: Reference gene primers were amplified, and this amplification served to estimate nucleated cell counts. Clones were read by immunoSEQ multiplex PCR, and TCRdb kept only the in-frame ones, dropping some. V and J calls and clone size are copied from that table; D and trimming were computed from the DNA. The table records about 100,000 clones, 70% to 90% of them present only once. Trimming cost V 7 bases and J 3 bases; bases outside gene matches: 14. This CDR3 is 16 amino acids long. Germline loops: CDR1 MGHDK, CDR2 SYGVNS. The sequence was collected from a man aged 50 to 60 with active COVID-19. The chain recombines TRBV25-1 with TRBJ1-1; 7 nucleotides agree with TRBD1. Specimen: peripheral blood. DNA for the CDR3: TGTGCCAGCAACCGAGGCGAGGGGGCTCGACACACTGAAGCTTTCTTT. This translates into CASNRGEGARHTEAFF. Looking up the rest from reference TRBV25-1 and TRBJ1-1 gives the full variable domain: EADIYQTPRYLVIGTGKKITLECSQTMGHDKMYWYQQDPGMELHLIHYSYGVNSTEKGDLSSESTVSRIRTEHFPLTLESARPSHTSQYLCASNRGEGARHTEAFFGQGTRLTVV.